This is a list of T cell receptor beta chains from one sample in a study of metastatic and nonmetastatic thyroid tumors. TCRdb reprocessed the PCR reads using MiXCR. The sample lists about 33,000 clones; about 18% were seen once. Sequenced input: blood. The receptors stem from a male donor with papillary thyroid cancer or a benign thyroid nodule (not recorded which). Some clones in this sample may be carry-over from other donors' samples. Each CDR3 is given with its conserved first and last residue. The order of the fields is V gene, J gene, clone size, D gene, CDR3 protein, CDR3 DNA. The D gene is left open where the match is weak. Where a row states a size, it is once, few, many or the class of an expanded clone; other rows omit it.

TRBV7-2	TRBJ1-2	many	-	CASSLALGPYGYTF	TGTGCCAGCAGCTTAGCGCTCGGGCCCTATGGCTACACCTTC
TRBV28	TRBJ1-6	-	TRBD1	CASSLLPGQHNSPLHF	TGTGCCAGCAGTTTACTTCCGGGACAGCATAATTCACCCCTCCACTTT
TRBV4-3	TRBJ1-5	many	-	CASSQSSYGNSNQPQHF	TGCGCCAGCAGCCAAAGCTCCTATGGGAATAGCAATCAGCCCCAGCATTTT
TRBV4-3	TRBJ2-5	many	TRBD2	CASSQDLRRGGEETQYF	TGCGCCAGCAGCCAAGATCTGCGCCGGGGGGGCGAAGAGACCCAGTACTTC
TRBV5-4	TRBJ1-2	many	-	CASSLGRSNYGYTF	TGTGCCAGCAGCTTGGGTCGGAGTAACTATGGCTACACCTTC
TRBV6-1	TRBJ2-2	-	TRBD2	CASSVSLAGPIHTGDLFF	TGTGCCAGCAGTGTTTCGCTAGCGGGCCCGATTCACACCGGGGATCTGTTTTTT
TRBV28	TRBJ1-1	medium-sized	-	CASSSADSLYEAFF	TGTGCCAGCAGTTCTGCGGACAGTCTATATGAAGCTTTCTTT
TRBV24-1	TRBJ1-2	many	TRBD1	CATSGGTGGNYGYTF	TGTGCCACCAGTGGAGGGACAGGGGGCAACTATGGCTACACCTTC
TRBV6-5	TRBJ1-2	medium-sized	-	CASSYGQGNYGYTF	TGTGCCAGCAGTTACGGGCAGGGCAACTATGGCTACACCTTC
TRBV11-2	TRBJ2-3	-	-	CASSSSGGRTDTQYF	TGTGCCAGCAGCTCCTCAGGGGGGCGGACAGATACGCAGTATTTT
TRBV19	TRBJ2-6	few	-	CASGRGVSGANVLTF	TGTGCCAGTGGGAGGGGGGTTTCTGGGGCCAACGTCCTTACTTTC
TRBV27	TRBJ2-1	-	-	CASSWSTRDWNNEQFF	TGTGCCAGCAGTTGGAGCACACGGGACTGGAACAATGAGCAGTTCTTC
TRBV11-2	TRBJ2-7	-	TRBD1	CASSFRFWTGSYEQYF	TGTGCCAGCAGCTTTAGGTTCTGGACAGGATCCTACGAGCAGTACTTC
TRBV11-2	TRBJ2-5	many	TRBD1	CASSEGQGGKETQYF	TGTGCCAGCAGCGAGGGACAGGGGGGGAAAGAGACCCAGTACTTC
TRBV5-4	TRBJ1-6	many	-	CASSVREVVNSPLHF	TGTGCCAGCAGCGTCAGGGAGGTGGTTAATTCACCCCTCCACTTT
TRBV11-3	TRBJ2-1	many	TRBD1	CASSWDRGGEQFF	TGTGCCAGCAGCTGGGACAGGGGCGGTGAGCAGTTCTTC
TRBV6-1	TRBJ1-1	few	-	CASRDPGTPNTEAFF	TGTGCCAGCAGGGACCCCGGGACACCGAACACTGAAGCTTTCTTT
TRBV7-2	TRBJ1-6	many	-	CASSPGGRVSPLHF	TGTGCCAGCAGTCCGGGGGGGCGCGTTTCACCCCTCCACTTT
TRBV6-5	TRBJ2-7	medium-sized	TRBD1	CASSYTTGAKEQYF	TGTGCCAGCAGTTACACGACAGGGGCAAAGGAGCAGTACTTC
TRBV3-1	TRBJ1-2	many	-	CASSQGGAYTF	TGTGCCAGCAGCCAGGGTGGTGCCTACACCTTC
TRBV4-3	TRBJ2-7	-	-	CASSQDQRGTYEQYF	TGCGCCAGCAGCCAAGATCAGAGGGGAACCTACGAGCAGTACTTC
TRBV3-1	TRBJ1-2	many	TRBD1	CASSQRRTGGGYGYTF	TGTGCCAGCAGCCAACGTCGGACAGGGGGTGGCTATGGCTACACCTTC
TRBV28	TRBJ2-3	few	-	CATENRDSTDTQYF	TGTGCCACCGAAAACCGGGACAGCACAGATACGCAGTATTTT
TRBV5-1	TRBJ2-1	many	-	CASSFNQGYGEQFF	TGCGCCAGCAGCTTCAACCAGGGGTACGGTGAGCAGTTCTTC
TRBV28	TRBJ2-3	-	-	CASSLDRSTDTQYF	TGTGCCAGCAGTTTAGATCGGAGCACAGATACTCAGTATTTT
TRBV6-4	TRBJ1-1	many	-	CASSPKDGGSEAFF	TGTGCCAGCAGCCCCAAGGACGGGGGCTCTGAAGCTTTCTTT
TRBV13	TRBJ2-7	many	-	CASSLEGNEQYF	TGTGCCAGCAGCTTAGAAGGAAACGAGCAGTACTTC
TRBV19	TRBJ2-7	few	-	CASSSSDGYEQYF	TGTGCCAGTAGCTCCTCAGATGGCTACGAGCAGTACTTC
TRBV30	TRBJ1-1	-	-	CAWIDSESFF	TGTGCCTGGATTGACTCTGAATCTTTCTTT
TRBV7-9	TRBJ2-7	many	TRBD1	CASSLPRDSYEQYF	TGTGCCAGCAGCTTACCCCGGGACAGTTACGAGCAGTACTTC
TRBV12-3/TRBV12-4	TRBJ2-1	-	-	CASSLGAAYNEQFF	TGTGCCAGCAGTTTAGGAGCGGCCTACAATGAGCAGTTCTTC
TRBV6-2/TRBV6-3	TRBJ1-1	many	-	CASEGIRRNTEAFF	TGTGCCAGCGAGGGCATCCGACGAAACACTGAAGCTTTCTTT
TRBV12-3/TRBV12-4	TRBJ2-7	few	-	CASSPPGGEQYF	TGTGCCAGCAGTCCCCCTGGGGGGGAGCAGTACTTC
TRBV28	TRBJ2-5	many	TRBD1	CASSAGTGRAQETQYF	TGTGCCAGCAGTGCCGGGACAGGACGGGCGCAAGAGACCCAGTACTTC
TRBV27	TRBJ2-2	-	-	CASSFIGDGTGELFF	TGTGCCAGCAGTTTTATCGGAGATGGCACCGGGGAGCTGTTTTTT
TRBV6-1	TRBJ2-5	-	-	CASGATDSQETQYF	TGTGCCAGCGGTGCTACAGATTCCCAAGAGACCCAGTACTTC
TRBV28	TRBJ2-7	-	-	CASSPWAGGAYEQYF	TGTGCCAGCAGTCCGTGGGCAGGGGGGGCCTACGAGCAGTACTTC
TRBV27	TRBJ1-1	-	-	CASSLGVGLNTEAFF	TGTGCCAGCAGTTTAGGGGTGGGTTTGAACACTGAAGCTTTCTTT
TRBV4-2	TRBJ2-7	-	TRBD1	CAISPGQGSYEQYF	TGTGCCATCAGCCCCGGACAGGGGTCCTACGAGCAGTACTTC
TRBV28	TRBJ2-7	-	TRBD1	CASSYPRGQGIREQYF	TGTGCCAGCAGTTACCCCCGGGGACAGGGTATTCGAGAGCAGTACTTC
TRBV11-2	TRBJ2-1	-	TRBD2	CASSPWTSGGGNEQFF	TGTGCCAGCAGCCCATGGACTAGCGGGGGCGGGAATGAGCAGTTCTTC
TRBV20-1	TRBJ1-5	many	TRBD1	CSARRGTGFKDQPQHF	TGCAGTGCTAGACGCGGGACAGGGTTTAAAGATCAGCCCCAGCATTTT
TRBV28	TRBJ1-5	-	TRBD1	CASSLPGTGSQTQHF	TGTGCCAGCAGTTTACCCGGGACAGGAAGTCAGACCCAGCATTTT
TRBV27	TRBJ2-1	once	-	CASTTPGLGMEFF	TGTGCCAGCACCACCCCGGGACTGGGAATGGAGTTCTTC
TRBV4-1	TRBJ1-5	many	-	CASSPAPTGSQPQHF	TGCGCCAGCAGCCCTGCTCCTACAGGGAGTCAGCCCCAGCATTTT
TRBV6-1	TRBJ2-3	-	-	CASNSDTGSDTQYF	TGTGCCAGCAATTCCGATACGGGGTCAGATACGCAGTATTTT
TRBV6-1	TRBJ2-3	few	TRBD2	CATNRWGTSGTDTQYF	TGTGCCACCAACCGGTGGGGGACTAGCGGCACAGATACGCAGTATTTT
TRBV28	TRBJ1-1	many	-	CASSQLSEGNTEAFF	TGTGCCAGCAGTCAACTTAGCGAGGGGAACACTGAAGCTTTCTTT
TRBV11-2	TRBJ1-2	many	TRBD1	CASSRTGPTNYGYTF	TGTGCCAGCAGCCGGACAGGGCCAACTAACTATGGCTACACCTTC
TRBV6-1	TRBJ1-6	few	-	CASSVRQILYNSPLHF	TGTGCCAGCAGTGTAAGACAGATCCTCTATAATTCACCCCTCCACTTC
TRBV7-2	TRBJ2-7	many	-	CASSLRDTAYEQYF	TGTGCCAGCAGTCTCCGGGACACCGCCTACGAGCAGTACTTC
TRBV5-4	TRBJ2-1	many	-	CASSLGQKMVSKSYNEQFF	TGTGCCAGCAGCTTGGGTCAAAAAATGGTTTCGAAGTCCTACAATGAGCAGTTCTTC
TRBV15	TRBJ1-5	few	-	CATSREGHSNQPQHF	TGTGCCACCAGCAGAGAGGGGCACAGCAATCAGCCCCAGCATTTT
TRBV5-1	TRBJ2-3	many	-	CASSRRESTDTQYF	TGCGCCAGCAGTAGACGGGAAAGCACAGATACGCAGTATTTT